This TCR beta chain derives from a study of blood T cell repertoires in COVID-19. Study-wide background: Some COVID-19 samples were acute and others convalescent; all came from the United States, Italy and Spain.

Sequenced by immunoSEQ multiplex PCR; TCRdb stores in-frame clones only, minus some. This sample carries around 300,000 clones, about nine tenths of them seen once, and the ten largest clones take about 1.7%. This CDR3 contains 18 residues. The germline V gene encodes CDR1 SNHLY and CDR2 FYNNEI. V was clipped by 1 base and J by 2 bases, with 20 bases between them. The gene calls are TRBV2 and TRBJ1-2; D possibly corresponds to TRBD1 (6 bases). The TCR comes from a woman between 35 and 50 years old who had recovered from COVID-19. Material: PBMCs or T cells enriched from blood (not recorded which). The CDR3 here is CASSEVGGLGTENYGYTF. The DNA for the CDR3 is TGTGCCAGCAGTGAAGTTGGGGGCCTAGGGACGGAAAACTATGGCTACACCTTC.